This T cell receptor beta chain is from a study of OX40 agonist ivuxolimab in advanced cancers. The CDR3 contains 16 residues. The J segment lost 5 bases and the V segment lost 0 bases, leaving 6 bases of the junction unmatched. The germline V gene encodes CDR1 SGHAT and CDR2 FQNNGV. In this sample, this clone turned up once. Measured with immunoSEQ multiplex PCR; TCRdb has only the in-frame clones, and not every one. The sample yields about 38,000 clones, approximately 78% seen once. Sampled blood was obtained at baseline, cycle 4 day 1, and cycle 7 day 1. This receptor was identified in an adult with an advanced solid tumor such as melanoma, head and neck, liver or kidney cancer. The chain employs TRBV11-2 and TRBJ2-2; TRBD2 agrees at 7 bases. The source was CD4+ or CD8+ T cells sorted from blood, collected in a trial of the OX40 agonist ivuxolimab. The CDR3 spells CASSLDGRERTGELFF. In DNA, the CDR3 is TGTGCCAGCAGCTTAGATGGGCGGGAGCGAACCGGGGAGCTGTTTTTT.